The rows below give T cell receptor beta chains drawn from one sample of a study of CD8+CD57+ T cells in acquired aplastic anemia. TCRdb reprocessed the reads with MiXCR, giving one entry per CDR3 protein. The data contain 110,000 or so distinct CDR3 sequences, roughly 50% of them singletons. The sequencing sample was made of sorted CD4+, CD8+, or CD8+CD57+ T cells (not recorded which) from PBMCs. These receptors all come from a human donor in good health, serving as a control. Each CDR3 is given with its conserved first and last residue. A D gene is named only where the DNA matches it firmly. Size values are once, few and many counts, or a class for expanded clones, and some rows have none.

V gene	D gene	J gene	clone size	CDR3 protein	CDR3 DNA
TRBV30	.	TRBJ2-7	many	CAWSDYYEQYF	TGTGCCTGGAGCGATTACTACGAGCAGTACTTC
TRBV12-3/TRBV12-4	.	TRBJ1-2	.	CASSDPNYGYTF	TGTGCCAGCAGTGATCCGAACTATGGCTACACCTTC
TRBV15	.	TRBJ2-3	few	CATSRDPGSGKTDTQYF	TGTGCCACCAGCAGAGACCCAGGTAGTGGGAAGACAGATACGCAGTATTTT
TRBV7-8	.	TRBJ1-5	many	CASTPSAVSDYSNQPQHF	TGTGCCAGCACCCCATCCGCAGTTAGCGATTATAGCAATCAGCCCCAGCATTTT
TRBV7-2	.	TRBJ1-4	many	CASSYIGGVTNEKLFF	TGTGCCAGCAGCTATATAGGGGGTGTAACTAATGAAAAACTGTTTTTT
TRBV20-1	.	TRBJ2-3	.	CSASPAGGDTQYF	TGCAGTGCGTCCCCGGCCGGGGGCGATACGCAGTATTTT
TRBV19	.	TRBJ2-3	.	CASSFTVTDTQYF	TGTGCCAGTAGTTTCACCGTCACAGATACGCAGTATTTT
TRBV29-1	TRBD1	TRBJ1-1	.	CSVLNPPGGLGEAFF	TGTAGCGTCCTCAATCCTCCAGGGGGCCTGGGGGAAGCTTTCTTT
TRBV9	TRBD1	TRBJ1-2	few	CASSVADRAVGYTF	TGTGCCAGCAGCGTAGCGGACAGGGCGGTGGGCTACACCTTC
TRBV12-3/TRBV12-4	.	TRBJ1-6	many	CASSLAGGNSPLHF	TGTGCCAGCAGTTTAGCAGGGGGTAATTCACCCCTCCACTTT
TRBV5-6	.	TRBJ1-6	few	CASSLTTGNSPLHF	TGTGCCAGCAGCTTGACTACAGGGAATTCACCCCTCCACTTT
TRBV20-1	.	TRBJ2-7	many	CSAARQADLYEQYF	TGCAGTGCAGCTAGACAGGCGGACCTCTACGAGCAGTACTTC
TRBV10-2	.	TRBJ1-1	.	CASSVGEGTEAFF	TGCGCCAGCAGTGTGGGGGAGGGCACTGAAGCTTTCTTT
TRBV2	.	TRBJ1-2	.	CASMFDKGGYTF	TGTGCCAGCATGTTTGATAAAGGAGGCTACACCTTC
TRBV29-1	.	TRBJ1-2	once	CSVEDPDRNYGYTF	TGCAGCGTCGAAGACCCGGACAGAAACTATGGCTACACCTTC
TRBV25-1	.	TRBJ2-7	.	CASSESRASYERYF	TGTGCCAGCAGTGAATCGCGGGCTTCCTACGAGCGGTACTTC
TRBV6-1	.	TRBJ1-6	once	CASSDRTVLNSPLHF	TGTGCCAGCAGTGACCGGACAGTACTAAATTCACCCCTCCACTTT
TRBV2	.	TRBJ2-3	many	CASSLRGPGDTQYF	TGTGCCAGCAGTCTCCGGGGCCCTGGGGATACGCAGTATTTT
TRBV5-4	.	TRBJ2-5	many	CASTVRGVGETQYF	TGTGCCAGCACCGTACGGGGTGTCGGGGAGACCCAGTACTTC
TRBV2	TRBD1	TRBJ2-3	.	CASSVLRQGAYTQYF	TGTGCCAGCAGTGTCCTTAGACAGGGCGCCTATACGCAGTATTTT
TRBV15	.	TRBJ1-1	.	CATAGRVDTEAFF	TGTGCCACCGCAGGAAGGGTAGACACTGAAGCTTTCTTT
TRBV24-1	TRBD1	TRBJ1-2	few	CATSGTGPYGYTF	TGTGCCACCAGCGGGACAGGGCCCTATGGCTACACCTTC
TRBV14	.	TRBJ2-1	many	CASSQDRTTRTYNEQFF	TGTGCCAGCAGCCAAGACCGTACTACGAGAACCTACAATGAGCAGTTCTTC
TRBV9	TRBD2	TRBJ2-7	.	CASSAGGAGYEQYF	TGTGCCAGCAGCGCCGGGGGGGCCGGTTACGAGCAGTACTTC
TRBV7-4	.	TRBJ2-1	many	CASSQGPKKDEQFF	TGTGCCAGCAGCCAAGGACCGAAAAAGGATGAGCAGTTCTTC
TRBV25-1	.	TRBJ1-1	.	CASSDHLSNTEAFF	TGTGCCAGCAGTGATCACCTCTCGAACACTGAAGCTTTCTTT
TRBV9	.	TRBJ2-7	many	CASSVGSAADYEQYF	TGTGCCAGCAGCGTAGGGTCAGCGGCGGACTACGAGCAGTACTTC
TRBV5-1	.	TRBJ2-7	few	CASSGRRDGRSYEQYF	TGCGCCAGCAGCGGACGCCGGGACGGCCGCTCCTACGAGCAGTACTTC
TRBV12-3/TRBV12-4	.	TRBJ1-6	.	CASSLVSGGYDSPLHF	TGTGCCAGCAGTTTGGTTAGCGGGGGCTACGATTCACCCCTCCACTTT
TRBV9	.	TRBJ2-3	.	CASNRGGYTDTQYF	TGTGCCAGCAATAGGGGGGGTTACACAGATACGCAGTATTTT
TRBV20-1	.	TRBJ1-3	many	CSAEGFSGNTIYF	TGCAGTGCTGAAGGGTTCTCTGGAAACACCATATATTTT
TRBV10-3	.	TRBJ2-5	.	CAMSAGPGQETQYF	TGTGCCATGAGCGCGGGGCCAGGCCAAGAGACCCAGTACTTC
TRBV6-1	TRBD1	TRBJ1-2	many	CASSLETGESDGYTF	TGTGCCAGCAGCTTAGAGACAGGGGAGAGCGATGGCTACACCTTC
TRBV25-1	.	TRBJ1-6	.	CASSEEGLGFNSPLHF	TGTGCCAGCAGTGAGGAGGGCCTCGGGTTTAATTCACCCCTCCACTTT
TRBV29-1	.	TRBJ2-7	.	CSVAGQTYEQYF	TGCAGCGTTGCTGGACAAACCTACGAGCAGTACTTC
TRBV11-2	TRBD2	TRBJ2-7	.	CASSHGLAGGKRHEQYF	TGTGCCAGCAGCCACGGACTAGCGGGGGGTAAGCGCCACGAGCAGTACTTC
TRBV25-1	.	TRBJ2-1	.	CASNGGGDEQFF	TGTGCCAGCAATGGGGGGGGCGATGAGCAGTTCTTC
TRBV12-3/TRBV12-4	.	TRBJ1-1	many	CASSLTSDRYLNTEAFF	TGTGCCAGCAGTTTAACCTCCGACAGATACCTTAACACTGAAGCTTTCTTT
TRBV25-1	.	TRBJ2-7	once	CASSLGARENEQYF	TGTGCCAGCAGTTTAGGAGCTAGGGAAAACGAGCAGTACTTC
TRBV25-1	.	TRBJ1-2	few	CASSVDHGYTF	TGTGCCAGCAGTGTAGACCATGGCTACACCTTC
TRBV2	.	TRBJ2-7	.	CASRGYEQYF	TGTGCCAGCAGGGGCTACGAGCAGTACTTC
TRBV2	.	TRBJ1-1	.	CASRISSSGTEAFF	TGTGCCAGCAGGATAAGCAGTTCGGGCACTGAAGCTTTCTTT
TRBV29-1	.	TRBJ1-2	.	CSDSDGRYGYTF	TGCAGCGATTCCGACGGTCGCTATGGCTACACCTTC
TRBV29-1	TRBD2	TRBJ2-1	.	CSAGTGTSGYNEQFF	TGCAGCGCTGGAACCGGGACTAGCGGCTACAATGAGCAGTTCTTC
TRBV25-1	TRBD1	TRBJ2-7	.	CASSAFQGDYEQYF	TGTGCCAGTAGTGCGTTTCAGGGGGACTACGAGCAGTACTTC
TRBV19	.	TRBJ1-4	.	CASSRADMNEKLFF	TGTGCCAGTAGTAGGGCGGACATGAATGAAAAACTGTTTTTT
TRBV29-1	TRBD1	TRBJ1-2	.	CSDRTGPYGYTF	TGCAGCGACAGGACAGGGCCGTATGGCTACACCTTC
TRBV29-1	TRBD1	TRBJ1-2	.	CAGTAANYGYTF	TGCGCCGGGACAGCAGCTAACTATGGCTACACCTTC
TRBV4-1	.	TRBJ1-1	many	CASSQDRSGGRTEAFF	TGCGCCAGCAGCCAAGATCGGTCGGGGGGACGGACTGAAGCTTTCTTT
TRBV29-1	.	TRBJ1-2	.	CSVGGFDGYTF	TGCAGCGTTGGGGGGTTTGATGGCTACACCTTC
TRBV9	.	TRBJ1-1	many	CASSVEPVAEAFF	TGTGCCAGCAGCGTAGAACCGGTCGCTGAAGCTTTCTTT